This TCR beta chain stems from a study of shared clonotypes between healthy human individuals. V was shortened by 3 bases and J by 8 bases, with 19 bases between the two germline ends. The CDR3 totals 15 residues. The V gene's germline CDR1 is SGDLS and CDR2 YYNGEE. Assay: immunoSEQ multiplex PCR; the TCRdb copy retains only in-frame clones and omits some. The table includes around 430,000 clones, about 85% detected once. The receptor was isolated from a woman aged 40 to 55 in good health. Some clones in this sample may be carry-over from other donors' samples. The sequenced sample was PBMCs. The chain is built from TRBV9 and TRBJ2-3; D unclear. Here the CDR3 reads CASSATGHTTGTQYF. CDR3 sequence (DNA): TGTGCCAGCAGCGCCACGGGCCATACGACGGGTACGCAGTATTTT.